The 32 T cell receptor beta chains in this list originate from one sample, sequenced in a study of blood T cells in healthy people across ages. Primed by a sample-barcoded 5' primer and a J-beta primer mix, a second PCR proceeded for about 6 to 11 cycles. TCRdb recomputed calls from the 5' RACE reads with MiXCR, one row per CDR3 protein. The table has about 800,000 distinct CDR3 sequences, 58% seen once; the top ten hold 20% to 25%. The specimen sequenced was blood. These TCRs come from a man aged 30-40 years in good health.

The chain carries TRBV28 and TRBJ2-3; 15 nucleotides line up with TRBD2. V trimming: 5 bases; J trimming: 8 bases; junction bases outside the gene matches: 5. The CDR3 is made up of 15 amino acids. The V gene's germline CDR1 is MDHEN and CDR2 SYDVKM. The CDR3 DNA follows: TGTGCCAGCAGTCAAATGGGACTAGCGGGAGGTACGCAGTATTTT. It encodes CASSQMGLAGGTQYF. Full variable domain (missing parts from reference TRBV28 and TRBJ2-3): DVKVTQSSRYLVKRTGEKVFLECVQDMDHENMFWYRQDPGLGLRLIYFSYDVKMKEKGDIPEGYSVSREKKERFSLILESASTNQTSMYLCASSQMGLAGGTQYFGPGTRLTVL.

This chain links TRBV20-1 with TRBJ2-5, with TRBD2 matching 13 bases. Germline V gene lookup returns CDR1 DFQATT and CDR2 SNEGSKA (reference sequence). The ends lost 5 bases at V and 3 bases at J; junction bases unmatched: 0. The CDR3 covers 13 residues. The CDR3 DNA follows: TGCAGTGCTGGGACTAGCGGGAAAGAGACCCAGTACTTC. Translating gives CSAGTSGKETQYF.

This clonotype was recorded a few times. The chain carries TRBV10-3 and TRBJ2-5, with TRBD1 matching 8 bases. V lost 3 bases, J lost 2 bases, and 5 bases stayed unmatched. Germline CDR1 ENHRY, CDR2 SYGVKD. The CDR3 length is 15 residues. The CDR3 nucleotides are TGTGCCATCAGTGAATCAGGGGGCGGGCAAGAGACCCAGTACTTC. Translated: CAISESGGGQETQYF.

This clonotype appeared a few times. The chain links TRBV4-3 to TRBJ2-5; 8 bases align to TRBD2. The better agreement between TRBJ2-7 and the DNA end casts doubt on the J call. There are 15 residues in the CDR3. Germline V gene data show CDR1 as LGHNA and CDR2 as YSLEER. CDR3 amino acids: CASSQGRLAPGEQYF. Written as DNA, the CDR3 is TGCGCCAGCAGCCAAGGCCGACTAGCGCCTGGCGAGCAGTACTTC.

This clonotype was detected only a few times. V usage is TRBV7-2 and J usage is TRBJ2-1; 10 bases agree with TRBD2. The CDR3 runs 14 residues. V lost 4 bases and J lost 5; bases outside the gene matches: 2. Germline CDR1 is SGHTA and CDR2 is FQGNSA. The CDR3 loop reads CASSSLAGDNEQFF. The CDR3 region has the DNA TGTGCCAGCAGCTCTCTAGCGGGAGACAATGAGCAGTTCTTC.

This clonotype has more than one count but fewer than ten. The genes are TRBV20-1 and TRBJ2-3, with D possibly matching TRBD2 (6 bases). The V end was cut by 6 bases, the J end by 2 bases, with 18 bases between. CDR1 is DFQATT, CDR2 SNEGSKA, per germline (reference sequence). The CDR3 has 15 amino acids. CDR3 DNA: TGCAGTGCCAGTGGGGCCAGCGGGTACACAGATACGCAGTATTTT. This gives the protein CSASGASGYTDTQYF.

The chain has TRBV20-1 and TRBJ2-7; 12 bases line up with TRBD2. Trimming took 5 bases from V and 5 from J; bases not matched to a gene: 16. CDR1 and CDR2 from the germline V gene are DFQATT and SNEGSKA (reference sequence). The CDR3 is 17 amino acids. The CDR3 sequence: CSAGLAGSDFVRNEQYF. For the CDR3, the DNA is TGCAGTGCTGGACTAGCGGGAAGTGATTTTGTTAGGAACGAGCAGTACTTC.

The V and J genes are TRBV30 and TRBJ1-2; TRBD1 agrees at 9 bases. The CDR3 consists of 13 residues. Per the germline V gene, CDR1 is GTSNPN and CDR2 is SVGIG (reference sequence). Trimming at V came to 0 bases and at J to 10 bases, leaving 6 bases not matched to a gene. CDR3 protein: CAWSVGDRGVYTF. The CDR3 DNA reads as TGTGCCTGGAGTGTGGGAGACAGGGGGGTCTACACCTTC.

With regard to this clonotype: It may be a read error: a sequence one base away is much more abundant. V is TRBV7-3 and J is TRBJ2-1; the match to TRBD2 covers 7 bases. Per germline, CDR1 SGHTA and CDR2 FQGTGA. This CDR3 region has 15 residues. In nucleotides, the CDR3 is TGTGCCAGCAGCCCTATTAGTAGCGGGCCCAATGAGAAGTTCTTC. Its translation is CASSPISSGPNEKFF.

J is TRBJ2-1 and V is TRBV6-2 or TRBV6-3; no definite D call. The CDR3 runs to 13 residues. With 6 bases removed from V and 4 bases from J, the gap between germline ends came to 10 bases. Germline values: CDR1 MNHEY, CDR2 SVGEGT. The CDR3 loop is CASRFDGYNEQFF. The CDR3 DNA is TGTGCCAGCAGATTCGACGGGTACAATGAGCAGTTCTTC.

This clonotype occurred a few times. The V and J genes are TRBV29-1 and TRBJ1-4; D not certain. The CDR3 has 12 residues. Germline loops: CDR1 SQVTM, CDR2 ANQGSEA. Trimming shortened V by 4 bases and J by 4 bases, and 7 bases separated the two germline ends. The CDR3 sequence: CSVALNNEKLFF. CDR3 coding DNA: TGCAGCGTTGCCCTTAATAATGAAAAACTGTTTTTT.

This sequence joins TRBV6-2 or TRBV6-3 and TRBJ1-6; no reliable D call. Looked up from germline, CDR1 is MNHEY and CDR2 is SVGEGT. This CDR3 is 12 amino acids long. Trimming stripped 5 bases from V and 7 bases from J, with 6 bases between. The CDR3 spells CASSDRNSPLHF. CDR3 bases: TGTGCCAGCAGTGACCGAAATTCACCCCTCCACTTT.

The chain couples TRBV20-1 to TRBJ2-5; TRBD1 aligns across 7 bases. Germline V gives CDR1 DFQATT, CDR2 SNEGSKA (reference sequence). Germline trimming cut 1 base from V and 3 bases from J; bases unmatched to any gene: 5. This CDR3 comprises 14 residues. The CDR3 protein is CSARGEGTEETQYF. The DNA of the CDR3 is TGCAGTGCTAGAGGTGAAGGGACAGAAGAGACCCAGTACTTC.

In DNA form, the CDR3 reads TGCGCCAGCAGCCCTACCTCGGACCCGGGACGAGGAACCGGGGAGCTGTTTTTT. Its protein is CASSPTSDPGRGTGELFF. V gene TRBV5-1 combines with J gene TRBJ2-2; D possibly matches TRBD1 or TRBD2 (5 bases each). V lost 4 bases, J lost 5 bases, and 24 bases lay in between. The germline V gene has CDR1 SGHRS and CDR2 YFSETQ. This CDR3 contains 18 residues.

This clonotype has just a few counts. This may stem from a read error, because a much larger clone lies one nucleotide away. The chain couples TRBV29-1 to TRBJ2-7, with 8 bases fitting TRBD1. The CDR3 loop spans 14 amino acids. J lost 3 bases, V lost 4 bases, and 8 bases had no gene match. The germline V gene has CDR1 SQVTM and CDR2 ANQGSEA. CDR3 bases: TGCAGCGTTGGTAGCCGGACAGGGCACTACGAGCAGTACTTC. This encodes CSVGSRTGHYEQYF.

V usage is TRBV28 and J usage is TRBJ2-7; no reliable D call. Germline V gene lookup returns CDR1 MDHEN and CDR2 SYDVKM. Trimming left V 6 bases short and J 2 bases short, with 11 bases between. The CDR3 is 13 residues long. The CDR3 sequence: CASSPDLTYEQYF. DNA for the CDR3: TGTGCCAGCAGCCCAGACCTCACCTACGAGCAGTACTTC.

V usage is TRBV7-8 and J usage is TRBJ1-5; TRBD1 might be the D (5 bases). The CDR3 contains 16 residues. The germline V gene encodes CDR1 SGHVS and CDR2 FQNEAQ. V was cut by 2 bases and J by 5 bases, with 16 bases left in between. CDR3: CASSLISGREDQPQHF. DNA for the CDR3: TGTGCCAGCAGCTTAATCTCGGGCAGGGAGGATCAGCCCCAGCATTTT. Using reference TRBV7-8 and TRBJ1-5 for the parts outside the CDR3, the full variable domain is GAGVSQSPRYKVAKRGQDVALRCDPISGHVSLFWYQQALGQGPEFLTYFQNEAQLDKSGLPSDRFFAERPEGSVSTLKIQRTQQEDSAVYLCASSLISGREDQPQHFGDGTRLSIL.

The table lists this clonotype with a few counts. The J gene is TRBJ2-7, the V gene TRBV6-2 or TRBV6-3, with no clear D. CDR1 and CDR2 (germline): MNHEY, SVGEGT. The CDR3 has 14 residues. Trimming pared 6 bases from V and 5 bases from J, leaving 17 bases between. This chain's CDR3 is CASSPRIVFNEQYF. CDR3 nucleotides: TGTGCCAGCAGCCCCCGGATAGTATTCAACGAGCAGTACTTC.

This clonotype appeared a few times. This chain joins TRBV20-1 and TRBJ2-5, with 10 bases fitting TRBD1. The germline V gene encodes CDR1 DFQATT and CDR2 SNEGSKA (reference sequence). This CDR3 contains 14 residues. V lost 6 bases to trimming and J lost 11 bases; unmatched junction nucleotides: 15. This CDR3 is CSAVPTGTGAIQYF. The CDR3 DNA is TGCAGTGCCGTTCCGACAGGGACAGGGGCTATTCAGTACTTC.

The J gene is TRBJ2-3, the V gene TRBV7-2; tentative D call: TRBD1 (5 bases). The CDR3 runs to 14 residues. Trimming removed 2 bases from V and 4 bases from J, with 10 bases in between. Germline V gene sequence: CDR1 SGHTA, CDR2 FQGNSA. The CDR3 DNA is TGTGCCAGCAGCTTAATCGACAGAGCAGATACGCAGTATTTT. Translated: CASSLIDRADTQYF.

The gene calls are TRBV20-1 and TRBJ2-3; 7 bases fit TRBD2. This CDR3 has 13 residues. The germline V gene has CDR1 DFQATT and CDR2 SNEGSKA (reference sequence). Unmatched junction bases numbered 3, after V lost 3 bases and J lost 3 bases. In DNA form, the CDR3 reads TGCAGTGCTAGTCTTAGCGGGACAGATACGCAGTATTTT. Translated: CSASLSGTDTQYF.

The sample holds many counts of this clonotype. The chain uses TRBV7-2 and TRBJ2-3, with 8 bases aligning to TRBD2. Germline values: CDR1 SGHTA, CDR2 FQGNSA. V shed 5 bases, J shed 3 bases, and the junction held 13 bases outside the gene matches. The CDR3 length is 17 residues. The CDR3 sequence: CASSLLGAGVPTDTQYF. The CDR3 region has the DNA TGTGCCAGCAGCCTCCTTGGAGCGGGGGTTCCGACAGATACGCAGTATTTT.

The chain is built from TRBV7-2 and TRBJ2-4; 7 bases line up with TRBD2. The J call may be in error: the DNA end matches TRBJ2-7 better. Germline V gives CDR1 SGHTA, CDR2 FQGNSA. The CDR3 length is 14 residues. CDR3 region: CASSLGGLVGEQYF. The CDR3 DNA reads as TGTGCCAGCAGCTTAGGTGGACTAGTTGGCGAGCAGTACTTC.

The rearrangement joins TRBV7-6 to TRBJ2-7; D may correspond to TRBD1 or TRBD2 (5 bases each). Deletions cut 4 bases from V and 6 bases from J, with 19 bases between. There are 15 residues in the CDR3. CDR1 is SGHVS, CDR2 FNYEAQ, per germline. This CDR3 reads CASSSRDRRSTEQYF. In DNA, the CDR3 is TGTGCCAGCAGCTCCCGGGACCGCAGATCGACCGAGCAGTACTTC.

The CDR3 region is CASSFRDRVSYEQYF. For the CDR3, the DNA is TGTGCCAGCAGCTTCCGGGACAGGGTCTCCTACGAGCAGTACTTC. The chain has TRBV13 and TRBJ2-7, with 9 bases matching TRBD1. The V gene's germline CDR1 is PRHDT and CDR2 FYEKMQ (reference sequence). V lost 3 bases and J lost 0; bases outside the gene matches: 3. The CDR3 loop spans 15 amino acids.

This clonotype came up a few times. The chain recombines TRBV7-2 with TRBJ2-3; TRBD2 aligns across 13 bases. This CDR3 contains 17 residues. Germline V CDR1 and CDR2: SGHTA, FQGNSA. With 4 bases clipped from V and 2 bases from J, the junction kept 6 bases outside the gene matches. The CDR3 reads CASSSILAGGFTDTQYF. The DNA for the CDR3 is TGTGCCAGCAGCTCTATACTAGCGGGAGGGTTCACAGATACGCAGTATTTT. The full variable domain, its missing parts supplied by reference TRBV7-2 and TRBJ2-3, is GAGVSQSPSNKVTEKGKDVELRCDPISGHTALYWYRQSLGQGLEFLIYFQGNSAPDKSGLPSDRFSAERTGGSVSTLTIQRTQQEDSAVYLCASSSILAGGFTDTQYFGPGTRLTVL.

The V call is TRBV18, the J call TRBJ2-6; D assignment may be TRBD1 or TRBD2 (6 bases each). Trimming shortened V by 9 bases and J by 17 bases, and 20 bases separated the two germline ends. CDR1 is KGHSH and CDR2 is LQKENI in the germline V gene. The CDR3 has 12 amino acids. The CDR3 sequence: CASQLSGGKVTF. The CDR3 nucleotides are TGTGCCAGTCAACTCTCCGGGGGCAAGGTGACTTTC.

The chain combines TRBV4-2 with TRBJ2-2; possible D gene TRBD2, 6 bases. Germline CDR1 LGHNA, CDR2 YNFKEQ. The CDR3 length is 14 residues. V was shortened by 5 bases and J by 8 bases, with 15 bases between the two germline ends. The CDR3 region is CASSSRTTLGELFF. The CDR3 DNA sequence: TGTGCCAGCAGCTCCCGGACTACCCTTGGGGAGCTGTTTTTT.

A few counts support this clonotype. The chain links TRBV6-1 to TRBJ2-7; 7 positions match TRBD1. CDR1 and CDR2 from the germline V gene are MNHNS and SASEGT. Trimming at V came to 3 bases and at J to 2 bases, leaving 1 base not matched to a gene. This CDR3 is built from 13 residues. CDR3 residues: CASSDGTAYEQYF. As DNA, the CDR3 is TGTGCCAGCAGTGATGGGACAGCCTACGAGCAGTACTTC.

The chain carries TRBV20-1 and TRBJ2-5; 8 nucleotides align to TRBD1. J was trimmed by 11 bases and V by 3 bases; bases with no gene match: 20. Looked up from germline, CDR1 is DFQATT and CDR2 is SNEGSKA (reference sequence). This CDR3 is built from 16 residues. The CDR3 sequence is CSASPGGSLSYNEQYF. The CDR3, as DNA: TGCAGTGCTAGCCCAGGGGGCTCCCTCTCCTACAATGAGCAGTACTTC.

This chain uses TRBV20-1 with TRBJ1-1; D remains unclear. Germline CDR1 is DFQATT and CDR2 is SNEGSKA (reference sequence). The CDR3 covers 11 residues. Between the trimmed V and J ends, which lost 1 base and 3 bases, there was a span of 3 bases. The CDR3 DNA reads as TGCAGTGCTAGAGTCCACACTGAAGCTTTCTTT. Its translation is CSARVHTEAFF.

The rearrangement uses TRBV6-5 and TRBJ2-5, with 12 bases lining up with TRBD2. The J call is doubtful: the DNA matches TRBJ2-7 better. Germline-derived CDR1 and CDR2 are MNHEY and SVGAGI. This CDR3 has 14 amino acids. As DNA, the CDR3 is TGTGCCAGCAGTTTGCGACTAGCGGGAGTCGAGCAGTACTTC. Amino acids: CASSLRLAGVEQYF.